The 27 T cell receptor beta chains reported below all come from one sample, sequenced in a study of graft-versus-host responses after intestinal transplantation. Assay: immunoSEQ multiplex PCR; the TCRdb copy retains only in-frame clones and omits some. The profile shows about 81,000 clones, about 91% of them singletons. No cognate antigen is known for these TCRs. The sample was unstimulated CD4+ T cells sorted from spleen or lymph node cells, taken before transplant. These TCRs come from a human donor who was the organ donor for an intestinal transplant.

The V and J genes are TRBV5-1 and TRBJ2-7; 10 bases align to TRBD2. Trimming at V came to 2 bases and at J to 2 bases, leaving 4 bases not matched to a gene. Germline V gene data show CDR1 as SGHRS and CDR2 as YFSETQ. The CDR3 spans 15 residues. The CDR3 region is CASSLGLAETYEQYF. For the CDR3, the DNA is TGCGCCAGCAGCTTAGGACTAGCGGAGACCTACGAGCAGTACTTC.

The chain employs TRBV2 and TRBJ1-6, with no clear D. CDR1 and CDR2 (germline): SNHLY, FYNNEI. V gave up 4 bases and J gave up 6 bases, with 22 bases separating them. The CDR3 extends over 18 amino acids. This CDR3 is CASSVRHLGWFGNSPLHF. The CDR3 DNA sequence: TGTGCCAGCAGTGTGAGACATTTAGGATGGTTTGGTAATTCACCCCTCCACTTT.

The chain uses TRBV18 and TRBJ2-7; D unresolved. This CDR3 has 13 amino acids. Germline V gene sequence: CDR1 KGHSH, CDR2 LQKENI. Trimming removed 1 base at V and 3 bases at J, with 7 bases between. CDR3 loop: CASSPQEYYEQYF. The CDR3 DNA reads TGTGCCAGCTCACCACAGGAGTACTACGAGCAGTACTTC.

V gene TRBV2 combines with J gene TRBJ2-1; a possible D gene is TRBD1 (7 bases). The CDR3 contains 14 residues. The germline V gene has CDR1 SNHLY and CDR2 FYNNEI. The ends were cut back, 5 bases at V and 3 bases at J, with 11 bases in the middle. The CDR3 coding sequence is TGTGCCAGCAGTTGGCGGGACAGCTACAATGAGCAGTTCTTC. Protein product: CASSWRDSYNEQFF.

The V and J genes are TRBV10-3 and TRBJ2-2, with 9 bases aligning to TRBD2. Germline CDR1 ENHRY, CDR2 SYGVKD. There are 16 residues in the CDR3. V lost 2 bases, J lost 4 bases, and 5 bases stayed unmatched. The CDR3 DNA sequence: TGTGCCATCAGTGAGGGTGGGACTAGCTCCACCGGGGAGCTGTTTTTT. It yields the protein CAISEGGTSSTGELFF.

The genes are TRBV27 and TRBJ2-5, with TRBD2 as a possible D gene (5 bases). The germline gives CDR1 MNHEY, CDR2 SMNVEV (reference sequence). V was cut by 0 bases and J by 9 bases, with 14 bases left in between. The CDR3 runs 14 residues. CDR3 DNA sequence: TGTGCCAGCAGTTTATCGTCCGGCCTGGAGGCCCAGTACTTC. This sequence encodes CASSLSSGLEAQYF.

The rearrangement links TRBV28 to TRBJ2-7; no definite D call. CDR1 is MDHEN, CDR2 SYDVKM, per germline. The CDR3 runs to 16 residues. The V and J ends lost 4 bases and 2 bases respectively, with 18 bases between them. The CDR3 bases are TGTGCCAGCAGTTCCCTCCCCCCGCGGCGAACCTACGAGCAGTACTTC. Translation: CASSSLPPRRTYEQYF.

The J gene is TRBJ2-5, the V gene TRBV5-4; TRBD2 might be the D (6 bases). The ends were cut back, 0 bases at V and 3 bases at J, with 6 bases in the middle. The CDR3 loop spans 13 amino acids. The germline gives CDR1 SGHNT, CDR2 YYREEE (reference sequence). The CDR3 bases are TGTGCCAGCAGCTTGGGGGGGGAAGAGACCCAGTACTTC. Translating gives CASSLGGEETQYF.

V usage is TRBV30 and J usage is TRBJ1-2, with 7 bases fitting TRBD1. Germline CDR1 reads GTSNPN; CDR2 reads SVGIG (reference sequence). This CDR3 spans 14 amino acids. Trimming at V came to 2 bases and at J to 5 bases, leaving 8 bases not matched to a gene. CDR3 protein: CAWSRIMTGYGYTF. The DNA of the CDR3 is TGTGCCTGGAGTCGCATAATGACAGGGTATGGCTACACCTTC.

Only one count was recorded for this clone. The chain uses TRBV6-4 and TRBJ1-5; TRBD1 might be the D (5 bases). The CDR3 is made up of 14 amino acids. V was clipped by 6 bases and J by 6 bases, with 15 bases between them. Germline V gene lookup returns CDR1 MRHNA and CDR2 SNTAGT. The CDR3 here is CASSFVSRAQPQHF. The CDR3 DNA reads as TGTGCCAGCAGCTTCGTAAGCAGGGCTCAGCCCCAGCATTTT.

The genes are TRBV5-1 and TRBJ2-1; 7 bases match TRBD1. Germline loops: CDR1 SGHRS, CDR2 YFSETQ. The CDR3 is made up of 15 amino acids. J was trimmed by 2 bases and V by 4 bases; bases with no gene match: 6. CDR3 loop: CASSPTGDTYNEQFF. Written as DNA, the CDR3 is TGCGCCAGCAGCCCTACAGGGGATACCTACAATGAGCAGTTCTTC.

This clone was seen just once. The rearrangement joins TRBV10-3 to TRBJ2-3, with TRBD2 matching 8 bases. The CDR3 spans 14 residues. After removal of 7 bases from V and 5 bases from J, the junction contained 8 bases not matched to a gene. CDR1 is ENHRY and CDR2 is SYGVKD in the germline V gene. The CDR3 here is CAITTGLGGDTQYF. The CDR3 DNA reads TGTGCCATCACTACGGGACTAGGCGGAGATACGCAGTATTTT.

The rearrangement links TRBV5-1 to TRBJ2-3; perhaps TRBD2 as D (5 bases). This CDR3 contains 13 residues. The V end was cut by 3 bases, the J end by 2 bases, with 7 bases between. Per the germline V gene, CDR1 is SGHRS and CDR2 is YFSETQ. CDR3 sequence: CASSSSPTDTQYF. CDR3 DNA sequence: TGCGCCAGCAGCTCTAGCCCCACAGATACGCAGTATTTT. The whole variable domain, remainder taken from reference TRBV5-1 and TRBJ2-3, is KAGVTQTPRYLIKTRGQQVTLSCSPISGHRSVSWYQQTPGQGLQFLFEYFSETQRNKGNFPGRFSGRQFSNSRSEMNVSTLELGDSALYLCASSSSPTDTQYFGPGTRLTVL.

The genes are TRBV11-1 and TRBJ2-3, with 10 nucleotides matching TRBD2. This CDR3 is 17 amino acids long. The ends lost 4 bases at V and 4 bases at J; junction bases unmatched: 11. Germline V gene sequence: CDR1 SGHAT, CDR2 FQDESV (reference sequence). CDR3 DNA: TGTGCCAGCAGCTCGGATCAGCGGGAGGGCCTAGCAGATACGCAGTATTTT. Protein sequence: CASSSDQREGLADTQYF. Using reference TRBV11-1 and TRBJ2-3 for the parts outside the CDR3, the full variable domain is EAEVAQSPRYKITEKSQAVAFWCDPISGHATLYWYRQILGQGPELLVQFQDESVVDDSQLPKDRFSAERLKGVDSTLKIQPAELGDSAMYLCASSSDQREGLADTQYFGPGTRLTVL.

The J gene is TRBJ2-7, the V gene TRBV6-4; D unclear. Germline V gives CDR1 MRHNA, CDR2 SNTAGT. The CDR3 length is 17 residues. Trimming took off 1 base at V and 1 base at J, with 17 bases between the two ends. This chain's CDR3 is CASSDFVAAVFSYEQYF. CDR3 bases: TGTGCCAGCAGTGACTTCGTTGCGGCAGTATTTTCCTACGAGCAGTACTTC.

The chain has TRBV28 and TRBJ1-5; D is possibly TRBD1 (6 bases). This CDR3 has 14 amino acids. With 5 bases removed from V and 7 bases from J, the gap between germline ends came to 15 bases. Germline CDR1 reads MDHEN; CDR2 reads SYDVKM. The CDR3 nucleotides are TGTGCCAGCAGTGTGCCTGGGGGCGCGCAGCCCCAGCATTTT. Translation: CASSVPGGAQPQHF.

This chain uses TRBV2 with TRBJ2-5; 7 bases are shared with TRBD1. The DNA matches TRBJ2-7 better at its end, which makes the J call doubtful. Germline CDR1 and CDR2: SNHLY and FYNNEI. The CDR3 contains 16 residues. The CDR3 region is CASSDVVTGSSYEQYF. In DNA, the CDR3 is TGTGCCAGCAGTGATGTTGTGACAGGGAGCTCCTACGAGCAGTACTTC.

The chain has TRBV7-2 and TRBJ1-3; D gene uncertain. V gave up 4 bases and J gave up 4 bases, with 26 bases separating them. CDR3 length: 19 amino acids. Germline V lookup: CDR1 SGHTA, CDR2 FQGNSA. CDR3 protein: CASSSRKTSGSSSGNTIYF. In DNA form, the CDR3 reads TGTGCCAGCAGCTCACGAAAGACCTCGGGTTCGAGCTCAGGAAACACCATATATTTT.

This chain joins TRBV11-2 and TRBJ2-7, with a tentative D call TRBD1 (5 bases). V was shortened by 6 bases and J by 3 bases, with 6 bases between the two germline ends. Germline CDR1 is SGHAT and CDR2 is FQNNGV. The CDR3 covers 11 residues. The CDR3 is CASRQGYEQYF. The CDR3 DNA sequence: TGTGCCAGCAGGCAGGGCTACGAGCAGTACTTC. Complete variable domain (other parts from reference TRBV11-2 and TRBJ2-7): EAGVAQSPRYKIIEKRQSVAFWCNPISGHATLYWYQQILGQGPKLLIQFQNNGVVDDSQLPKDRFSAERLKGVDSTLKIQPAKLEDSAVYLCASRQGYEQYFGPGTRLTVT.

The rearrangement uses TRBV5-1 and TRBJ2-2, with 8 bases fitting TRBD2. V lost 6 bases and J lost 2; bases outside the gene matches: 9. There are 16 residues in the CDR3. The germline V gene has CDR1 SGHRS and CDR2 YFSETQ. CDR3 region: CASIRDLAGNTGELFF. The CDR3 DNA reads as TGCGCCAGCATCCGAGACTTAGCGGGAAACACCGGGGAGCTGTTTTTT.

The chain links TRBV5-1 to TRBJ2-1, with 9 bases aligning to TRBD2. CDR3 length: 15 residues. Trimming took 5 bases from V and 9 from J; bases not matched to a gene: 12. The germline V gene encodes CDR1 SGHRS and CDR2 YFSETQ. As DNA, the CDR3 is TGCGCCAGCAGTTTTTCTCTAGCGGGGAGGGGTGAGCAGTTCTTC. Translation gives CASSFSLAGRGEQFF.

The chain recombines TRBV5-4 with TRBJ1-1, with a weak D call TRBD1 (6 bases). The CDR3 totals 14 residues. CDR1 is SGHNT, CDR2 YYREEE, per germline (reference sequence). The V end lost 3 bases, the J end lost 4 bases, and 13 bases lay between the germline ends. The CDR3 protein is CASSYTRGGTEAFF. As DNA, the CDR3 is TGTGCCAGCAGCTACACGCGAGGGGGCACTGAAGCTTTCTTT.

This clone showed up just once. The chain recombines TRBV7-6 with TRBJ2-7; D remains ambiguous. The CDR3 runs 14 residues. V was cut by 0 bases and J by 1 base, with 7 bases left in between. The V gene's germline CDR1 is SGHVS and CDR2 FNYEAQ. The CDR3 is CASSLAVNSYEQYF. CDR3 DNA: TGTGCCAGCAGCTTAGCCGTTAATTCCTACGAGCAGTACTTC.

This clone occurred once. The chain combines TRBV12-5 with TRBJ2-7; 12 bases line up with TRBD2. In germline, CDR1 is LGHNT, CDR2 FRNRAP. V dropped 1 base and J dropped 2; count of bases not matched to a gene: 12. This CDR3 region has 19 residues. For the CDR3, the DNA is TGTGCTAGTGGTTTGGCCGGGACTAGCGGGCCGAGGGAAGCCTACGAGCAGTACTTC. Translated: CASGLAGTSGPREAYEQYF.

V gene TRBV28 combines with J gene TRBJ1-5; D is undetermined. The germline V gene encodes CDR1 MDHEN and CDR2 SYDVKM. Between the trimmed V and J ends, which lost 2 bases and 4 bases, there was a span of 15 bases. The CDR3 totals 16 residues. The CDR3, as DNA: TGTGCCAGCAGTTTAGCGGGCGGGAGGGAAAATCAGCCCCAGCATTTT. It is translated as CASSLAGGRENQPQHF.

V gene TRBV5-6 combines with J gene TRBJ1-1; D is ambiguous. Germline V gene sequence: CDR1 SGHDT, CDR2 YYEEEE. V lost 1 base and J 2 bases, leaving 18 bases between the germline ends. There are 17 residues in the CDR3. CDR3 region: CASSLPPGSWVNTEAFF. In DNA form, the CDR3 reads TGTGCCAGCAGCTTGCCCCCTGGGAGTTGGGTAAACACTGAAGCTTTCTTT.

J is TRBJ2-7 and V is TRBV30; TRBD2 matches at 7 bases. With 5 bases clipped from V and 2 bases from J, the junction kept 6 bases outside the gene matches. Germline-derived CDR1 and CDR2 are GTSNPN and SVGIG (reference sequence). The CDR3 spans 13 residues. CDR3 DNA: TGTGCCTGGGGTAGAGGACTAGCCTACGAGCAGTACTTC. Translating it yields CAWGRGLAYEQYF.